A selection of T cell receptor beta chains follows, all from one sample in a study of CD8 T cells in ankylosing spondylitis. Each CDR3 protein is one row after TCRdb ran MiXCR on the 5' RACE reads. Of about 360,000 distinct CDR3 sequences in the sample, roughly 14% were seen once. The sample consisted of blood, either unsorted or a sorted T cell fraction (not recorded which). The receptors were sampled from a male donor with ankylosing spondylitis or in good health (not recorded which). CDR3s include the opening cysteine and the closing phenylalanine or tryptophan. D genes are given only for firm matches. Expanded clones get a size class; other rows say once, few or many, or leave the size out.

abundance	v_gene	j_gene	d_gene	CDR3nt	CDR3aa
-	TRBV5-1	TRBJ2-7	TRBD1	TGCGCCAGCAGCTTGAAGGCTTCGGGGCAGGGGGCGTACGAGCAGTACTTC	CASSLKASGQGAYEQYF
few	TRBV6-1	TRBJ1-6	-	TGTGCCAGCAGGGCTCGGGGGGGTTCACCCCTCCACTTT	CASRARGGSPLHF
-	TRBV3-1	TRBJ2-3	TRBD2	TGTGCCAGCAGCCTGGGACTAGCGGGGGGAAGAGATACGCAGTATTTT	CASSLGLAGGRDTQYF
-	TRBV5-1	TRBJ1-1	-	TGCGCCAGCAGCTTGACCTCAGGGGTGAGGGATGCTTTCTTT	CASSLTSGVRDAFF
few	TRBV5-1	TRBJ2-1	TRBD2	TGCGCCAGCAGCTTGACTAGCGGGAGGTCGTACAATGAGCAGTTCTTC	CASSLTSGRSYNEQFF
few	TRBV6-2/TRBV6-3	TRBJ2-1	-	TGTGCCAGCAGTCCGCACACCTACAATGAGCAGTTCTTC	CASSPHTYNEQFF
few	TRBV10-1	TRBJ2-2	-	TGCGCCAGCAGTGAGCCACCCAACACCGGGGAGCTGTTTTTT	CASSEPPNTGELFF
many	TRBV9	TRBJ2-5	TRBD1	TGTGCCAGCAGCCTTCTAGGACAGGGAGGCGAGACCCAGTACTTC	CASSLLGQGGETQYF
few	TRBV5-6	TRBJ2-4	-	TGTGCCAGCAGCTTCTCAGGGGCCAAAAACATTCAGTACTTC	CASSFSGAKNIQYF
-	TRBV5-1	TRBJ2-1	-	TGCGCCAGCAGCGCGAATCCGGGTCAGCCCTACAATGAGCAGTTCTTC	CASSANPGQPYNEQFF
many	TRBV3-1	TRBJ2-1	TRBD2	TGTGCCAGCAGTGGACTAGCGGGAGGGGGGTCCTACAATGAGCAGTTCTTC	CASSGLAGGGSYNEQFF
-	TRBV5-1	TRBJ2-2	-	TGCGCCAGCAGCTTGGAGAGGGGGATTTCTAACACCGGGGAGCTGTTTTTT	CASSLERGISNTGELFF
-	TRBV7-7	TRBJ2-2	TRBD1	TGTGCCAGCAGCTCCCGGGACAGCGCAAGGGCCGGGGAGCTGTTTTTT	CASSSRDSARAGELFF
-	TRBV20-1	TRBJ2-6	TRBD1	TGCAGTGCTAGAGCAGGGGGTAGTGGGGCCAACGTCCTGACTTTC	CSARAGGSGANVLTF
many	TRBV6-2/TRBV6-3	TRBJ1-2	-	TGTGCCAGCAGCAATCAACCGGGACACCCTTTAGCTAACTATGGCTACACCTTC	CASSNQPGHPLANYGYTF
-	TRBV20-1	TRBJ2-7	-	TGCAGTGCTAGGGTCTACGAGCAGTACTTC	CSARVYEQYF
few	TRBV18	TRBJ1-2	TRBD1	TGTGCCAGCTCACCGATGATTGAGGGGGCATATGGCTACACCTTC	CASSPMIEGAYGYTF
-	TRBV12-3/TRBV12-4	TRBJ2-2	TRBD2	TGTGCCAGCAGCCCCAGACTAGCGGGAAGGGTCGGGGAGCTGTTTTTT	CASSPRLAGRVGELFF
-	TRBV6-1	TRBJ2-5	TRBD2	TGTGCCAGCAGTGTTAGCGGGGGTGAAGAGACCCAGTACTTC	CASSVSGGEETQYF
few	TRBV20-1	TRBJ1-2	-	TGCAGTGCTAGTTCAGTTTACTATGGCTACACCTTC	CSASSVYYGYTF
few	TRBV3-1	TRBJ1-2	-	TGTGCCAGCAGCTCCGGGACATTAGGCGGCTACACCTTC	CASSSGTLGGYTF
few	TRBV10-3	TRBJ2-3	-	TGTGCCACCCTTGAGAGAACCTCGATGGATGGGGGGCAGTATTTT	CATLERTSMDGGQYF
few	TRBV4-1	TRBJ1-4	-	TGCGCCAGCAGCCAAGAGGGGGCATCGAATGAAAAACTGTTTTTT	CASSQEGASNEKLFF
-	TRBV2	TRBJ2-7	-	TGTGCCAGCAGTACAGGGTTCGAGCAGTACTTC	CASSTGFEQYF
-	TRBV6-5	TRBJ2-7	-	TGTGCCAGCCACCGAGGGGGGGAGCAGTACTTC	CASHRGGEQYF
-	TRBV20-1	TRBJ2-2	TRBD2	TGCAGCGTAGCGGGAGGGGACACCGGGGAGCTGTTTTTT	CSVAGGDTGELFF
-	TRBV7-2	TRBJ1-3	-	TGTGCCAGCAGCCATACCCCGGTCTCTGGAAACACCATATATTTT	CASSHTPVSGNTIYF
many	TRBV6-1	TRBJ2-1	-	TGTGCCAGCAGCCTCCAATACAGTACCTACAATGAGCAGTTCTTC	CASSLQYSTYNEQFF